Here is one TCR beta chain with its context. In its sample, this clone was seen once. Its antigen target is currently unknown. No much larger clonotype is one base removed from it; base qualities were not supplied. The trial excluded patients who had a history of autoimmune disease or who were on systemic immunosuppression. In every dose cohort, peripheral blood was drawn for TCR sequencing at baseline, cycle 4 day 1, and cycle 7 day 1. Samples came from an open-label, multicenter, first-in-human phase I dose-escalation trial of ivuxolimab. Adults with locally advanced or metastatic melanoma, renal cell carcinoma, hepatocellular carcinoma or head and neck squamous cell carcinoma were enrolled in the trial. Before TCR sequencing, CD4+ T cells and CD8+ T cells were sorted from peripheral blood as separate populations. Deletion took 10 bases off V and 2 bases off J, with a span of 10 bases between the germline ends. The CDR3 spans 12 residues, from the cysteine through the phenylalanine. The read is trimmed to its CDR3 DNA, 36 bases read in frame from base 1. CDR1 is given as LNHDA and CDR2 as SQIVND, both from the germline V gene (reference sequence).

The sample comes from a study of OX40 agonist ivuxolimab in advanced cancers. For context, the study as a whole: Ivuxolimab, which targeted the costimulatory receptor OX40 (CD134), was an agonistic, fully human IgG2 monoclonal antibody. Intravenous ivuxolimab was administered to patients every 2 weeks at six dose levels: 0.01, 0.1, 0.3, 1.5, 3 and 10 mg/kg. Of the 50 to 55 patients in dose escalation, 19 had hepatocellular carcinoma, about 15 had melanoma, 9 had renal cell carcinoma and 9 had head and neck cancer. A male proportion of around 80% and a mean age of about 60 years, ranging from 23 to 79, were recorded for the dose-escalation cohort. Prior anti-PD-1, anti-PD-L1 or anti-CTLA-4 therapy was permitted, and checkpoint inhibitors had been received by around 39% of dose-escalation patients. Partial responses occurred in three dose-escalation patients, of whom one had hepatocellular carcinoma and two had cutaneous melanoma. The purpose of peripheral TCRbeta sequencing was to test whether ivuxolimab changed TCR sequence diversity and led to clonal T-cell expansion. The paper covers the monotherapy dose-escalation part of the phase I ivuxolimab trial, which included N of about 50 patients.

Results and caveats for the whole study, not just this receptor: At doses of 0.1 to 3.0 mg/kg, clonal expansion of both CD4+ and CD8+ T cells in blood was seen between baseline and week 6. In the 0.1-3.0 mg/kg groups, partial responders had among the lowest normalized peripheral clonal expansion, particularly in CD8+ T cells. Low levels of normalized T-cell clonal expansion were also seen in some nonresponding patients. After ivuxolimab, expanded clones were on average more numerous among CD8+ T cells than among CD4+ T cells. The antigen specificity of the peripheral T cells that underwent clonal expansion was not determined.

Genomic DNA was extracted from sorted cells for sequencing of the TCRbeta CDR3 region. The immunoSEQ Assay was used to sequence the TCRbeta CDR3 regions. In its TCRdb copy, this immuneACCESS table keeps in-frame sequences only and misses some clones. Where compared with another copy, unresolved V genes explain less than half of these, and the others have no known cause. The sample table contains about 24,000 clones; only one count was recorded for 65% to 85% of them. The top ten clones comprise roughly a sixth of the sample. The receptor was derived from an adult with an advanced solid tumor such as melanoma, head and neck, liver or kidney cancer. This specimen was CD4+ or CD8+ T cells sorted from blood, taken in a trial of the OX40 agonist ivuxolimab. Here the chain combines TRBV19 and TRBJ2-3; confidence is insufficient to name the D gene. The CDR3 corresponds to CATGPSTDTQYF. The nucleotides read TGTGCCACCGGGCCCTCCACAGATACGCAGTATTTT. Outside the CDR3, residues come from the reference TRBV19 and TRBJ2-3 proteins, so the full variable domain is: DGGITQSPKYLFRKEGQNVTLSCEQNLNHDAMYWYRQDPGQGLRLIYYSQIVNDFQKGDIAEGYSVSREKKESFPLTVTSAQKNPTAFYLCATGPSTDTQYFGPGTRLTVL.